The rows below give T cell receptor beta chains drawn from one sample of a study of CD8 T cells in ankylosing spondylitis. TCRdb used MiXCR to reprocess the 5' RACE reads, holding one entry per CDR3 protein. The table lists fewer than 350,000 distinct CDR3 sequences, roughly 12% of them singletons, with 8% to 9.5% in the top ten. The source material was blood, either unsorted or a sorted T cell fraction (not recorded which). These receptors were obtained from a female donor with ankylosing spondylitis or in good health (not recorded which). CDR3s include the opening cysteine and the closing phenylalanine or tryptophan. Each record gives: J gene, D gene, clone size, V gene, CDR3 protein, CDR3 DNA. D genes are given only for firm matches. Clone size appears in some rows only: once, few, many, or a class for an expanded clone.

J gene: TRBJ2-1; D gene: TRBD2; clone size: many; V gene: TRBV20-1; CDR3 protein: CSASGGARNEQFF; CDR3 DNA: TGCAGTGCCAGCGGGGGGGCTAGGAATGAGCAGTTCTTC
J gene: TRBJ2-3; D gene: .; clone size: many; V gene: TRBV27; CDR3 protein: CASNFLAGGLTDTQYF; CDR3 DNA: TGTGCCAGCAATTTTCTAGCAGGAGGCTTAACAGATACGCAGTATTTT
J gene: TRBJ2-5; D gene: TRBD2; clone size: many; V gene: TRBV29-1; CDR3 protein: CSVGLAAKETQYF; CDR3 DNA: TGCAGCGTTGGCCTAGCGGCAAAAGAGACCCAGTACTTC
J gene: TRBJ2-7; D gene: TRBD1; clone size: .; V gene: TRBV20-1; CDR3 protein: CSANPTGDPSYEQYF; CDR3 DNA: TGCAGTGCTAACCCGACAGGGGACCCCTCCTACGAGCAGTACTTC
J gene: TRBJ2-3; D gene: .; clone size: many; V gene: TRBV11-1; CDR3 protein: CASSLEGTSTDTQYF; CDR3 DNA: TGTGCCAGCAGCTTAGAAGGGACAAGCACAGATACGCAGTATTTT
J gene: TRBJ2-7; D gene: .; clone size: many; V gene: TRBV20-1; CDR3 protein: CSALSGSGYEQYF; CDR3 DNA: TGCAGTGCTTTATCGGGTAGCGGCTACGAGCAGTACTTC
J gene: TRBJ1-1; D gene: .; clone size: few; V gene: TRBV15; CDR3 protein: CATSSLSPAEAFF; CDR3 DNA: TGTGCCACCAGCAGCCTTTCCCCCGCTGAAGCTTTCTTT
J gene: TRBJ2-2; D gene: .; clone size: .; V gene: TRBV5-1; CDR3 protein: CASQVPGVDTGELFF; CDR3 DNA: TGCGCCAGTCAAGTGCCAGGGGTTGACACCGGGGAGCTGTTTTTT
J gene: TRBJ2-1; D gene: .; clone size: few; V gene: TRBV10-1; CDR3 protein: CASRSGTAAGNEQFF; CDR3 DNA: TGCGCCAGCAGGTCCGGGACGGCCGCGGGCAATGAGCAGTTCTTC
J gene: TRBJ1-1; D gene: .; clone size: many; V gene: TRBV19; CDR3 protein: CASSIETGTEAFF; CDR3 DNA: TGTGCCAGTAGTATAGAAACAGGGACTGAAGCTTTCTTT
J gene: TRBJ1-2; D gene: .; clone size: few; V gene: TRBV10-3; CDR3 protein: CAISESGQNHGYTF; CDR3 DNA: TGTGCCATCAGTGAGTCGGGGCAGAACCACGGCTACACCTTC
J gene: TRBJ1-5; D gene: TRBD1; clone size: few; V gene: TRBV28; CDR3 protein: CASSPQGQRPQHF; CDR3 DNA: TGTGCCAGCAGTCCTCAGGGACAGAGGCCCCAGCATTTT
J gene: TRBJ2-7; D gene: .; clone size: many; V gene: TRBV7-9; CDR3 protein: CASSDGYKQYF; CDR3 DNA: TGTGCCAGCAGCGACGGCTACAAGCAGTACTTC
J gene: TRBJ1-1; D gene: .; clone size: many; V gene: TRBV5-1; CDR3 protein: CASSLDGVGRNTEAFF; CDR3 DNA: TGCGCCAGCAGCTTGGACGGCGTAGGGAGGAACACTGAAGCTTTCTTT
J gene: TRBJ2-7; D gene: TRBD1; clone size: .; V gene: TRBV18; CDR3 protein: CASSPGTEYEQYF; CDR3 DNA: TGTGCCAGCTCACCCGGGACAGAGTACGAGCAGTACTTC
J gene: TRBJ1-1; D gene: .; clone size: many; V gene: TRBV5-5; CDR3 protein: CASSSQGLTNTEAFF; CDR3 DNA: TGTGCCAGCAGCTCGCAGGGCCTTACGAACACTGAAGCTTTCTTT
J gene: TRBJ2-3; D gene: TRBD2; clone size: few; V gene: TRBV2; CDR3 protein: CASSGGTSVPQYF; CDR3 DNA: TGTGCCAGCAGTGGGGGGACTAGCGTCCCGCAGTATTTT
J gene: TRBJ1-5; D gene: .; clone size: many; V gene: TRBV20-1; CDR3 protein: CSARPGGLQPQHF; CDR3 DNA: TGCAGTGCTAGGCCTGGAGGCTTGCAACCCCAGCATTTT
J gene: TRBJ1-2; D gene: .; clone size: few; V gene: TRBV3-1; CDR3 protein: CASSQGTGNYGYTF; CDR3 DNA: TGTGCCAGCAGCCAAGGGACGGGTAACTATGGCTACACCTTC
J gene: TRBJ2-2; D gene: .; clone size: .; V gene: TRBV7-2; CDR3 protein: CASSLTPNTGELFF; CDR3 DNA: TGTGCCAGCAGCTTAACCCCAAACACCGGGGAGCTGTTTTTT
J gene: TRBJ1-5; D gene: .; clone size: few; V gene: TRBV6-1; CDR3 protein: CASGPRRTVYSNQPQHF; CDR3 DNA: TGTGCCAGCGGGCCCCGCCGGACAGTTTATAGCAATCAGCCCCAGCATTTT